This T cell receptor (beta chain) was identified during a study of metastatic and nonmetastatic thyroid tumors. TCRdb re-analyzed the PCR reads using MiXCR. This sample yields some 33,000 clones, of which around 7.4% are seen a single time; about 41% belongs to the top ten. Thyroid surgery had not been preceded by any treatment in any patient. This clone was observed at least ten times. Trimming at V came to 6 bases and at J to 9 bases, leaving 7 bases not matched to a gene. The length of the CDR3 is 15 residues. Germline loops: CDR1 MDHEN, CDR2 SYDVKM. The J gene is TRBJ2-1, the V gene TRBV28; 14 nucleotides agree with TRBD2. The clonotype originates from a female donor with papillary thyroid cancer or a benign thyroid nodule (not recorded which). Some clones in this sample may be carry-over from other donors' samples. Sequencing was done on a sample of blood. The DNA for the CDR3 is TGTGCCAGCAGGAGGGGACTAGCGGGAGTTAGTGAGCAGTTCTTC. Translated, it gives CASRRGLAGVSEQFF.